This T cell receptor beta chain is from a study of blood T cell repertoires in COVID-19. The wider study: The United States, Italy and Spain were the sources of the acute and convalescent COVID-19 samples. The analysed material was cDNA or gDNA that came from T cells, B-cell-depleted T cells, or PBMCs.

This CDR3 region has 16 residues. Germline V gives CDR1 SGHRS, CDR2 YFSETQ. With 0 bases removed from V and 3 bases from J, the gap between germline ends came to 14 bases. Authors' methods: Using reference gene primer amplification, nucleated cell counts were estimated. Only in-frame clones appear in the TCRdb table, and some are missing; sequencing was by immunoSEQ multiplex PCR. D and trimming were read from the DNA, whereas the V and J calls and clone size are those reported in that table. The data contain around 200,000 clones, about nine tenths of them singletons. Sequenced: peripheral blood. This TCR derives from a man aged 40-49 years with acute or convalescent COVID-19. The chain couples TRBV5-1 to TRBJ2-3; TRBD2 might be the D (6 bases). CDR3 DNA sequence: TGCGCCAGCAGCTTGGCGGGCGGGATCGGGACAGATACGCAGTATTTT. As protein: CASSLAGGIGTDTQYF.